This passage covers 25 T cell receptor beta chains from one sample sequenced in a study of beta chain features in type 1 diabetes. Sequencing targeted expressed TCRB transcripts, as all isolated RNA had been reverse transcribed. Method: immunoSEQ multiplex PCR; TCRdb's copy keeps in-frame clones and lacks some. The repertoire holds roughly 400,000 clones, with over 13% as singletons. Specimen: naive CD4+ T cells from blood. Every receptor here comes from a woman in her late teens or twenties in good health.

The V and J genes are TRBV28 and TRBJ1-2; D uncertain. This CDR3 is built from 14 residues. From germline, CDR1 is MDHEN and CDR2 SYDVKM. The germline V and J ends were trimmed by 4 bases and 4 bases, with 13 bases remaining between them. For the CDR3, the DNA is TGTGCCAGCAGTTCCAGAGGACTTGGCTATGGCTACACCTTC. Its translation is CASSSRGLGYGYTF.

In its sample, this clone was seen a few times. The genes are TRBV30 and TRBJ1-2; 8 bases align to TRBD1. The CDR3 totals 13 residues. The germline V gene encodes CDR1 GTSNPN and CDR2 SVGIG (reference sequence). V trimming: 2 bases; J trimming: 2 bases; junction bases outside the gene matches: 1. The CDR3 DNA follows: TGTGCCTGGAGTTGGGACAGGAACTATGGCTACACCTTC. It encodes CAWSWDRNYGYTF.

The V call is TRBV7-3, the J call TRBJ2-1; the D gene is possibly TRBD2 (7 bases). The CDR3 sequence is 17 residues long. CDR1 SGHTA and CDR2 FQGTGA come from the germline V gene. The V gene lost 0 bases and the J gene lost 6 bases, with 18 bases spanning the gap. The CDR3 DNA is TGTGCCAGCAGCTTAACAATAGGGGGGGCGCTTGGCAATGAGCAGTTCTTC. Amino acid sequence: CASSLTIGGALGNEQFF.

The V and J genes are TRBV4-1 and TRBJ2-6, with a possible D match to TRBD2 (5 bases). This CDR3 comprises 16 residues. Per germline, CDR1 MGHRA and CDR2 YSYEKL. Trimming pared 0 bases from V and 0 bases from J, leaving 6 bases between. As DNA, the CDR3 is TGCGCCAGCAGCCAAGAGGGGAGCTCTGGGGCCAACGTCCTGACTTTC. It codes for CASSQEGSSGANVLTF.

J is TRBJ2-7 and V is TRBV5-1, with TRBD2 matching 8 bases. The germline CDR1 and CDR2 sequences are SGHRS and YFSETQ. The CDR3 extends over 13 amino acids. Trimming at V came to 1 base and at J to 8 bases, leaving 5 bases not matched to a gene. The CDR3 DNA is TGCGCCAGCAGCTTGCGGGAGGGCAGAAAGCAGTACTTC. Translated, it gives CASSLREGRKQYF. The variable domain in full, completed from reference TRBV5-1 and TRBJ2-7, reads KAGVTQTPRYLIKTRGQQVTLSCSPISGHRSVSWYQQTPGQGLQFLFEYFSETQRNKGNFPGRFSGRQFSNSRSEMNVSTLELGDSALYLCASSLREGRKQYFGPGTRLTVT.

The chain joins TRBV6-6 to TRBJ2-3; 8 bases are shared with TRBD1. V shed 2 bases, J shed 3 bases, and the junction held 1 base outside the gene matches. CDR1 is MNHNY, CDR2 SVGAGI, per germline (reference sequence). CDR3 length equals 14 residues. DNA of the CDR3: TGTGCCAGCAGTTACGGACAGGGAACAGATACGCAGTATTTT. Residues: CASSYGQGTDTQYF.

The CDR3 coding sequence is TGTGCCTCCGACAGGGATGGAGCTGAAGCTTTCTTT. The encoded protein is CASDRDGAEAFF. The V gene is TRBV30, the J gene TRBJ1-1, with 7 bases lining up with TRBD1. This CDR3 has 12 residues. In germline, CDR1 is GTSNPN, CDR2 SVGIG (reference sequence). V shed 7 bases, J shed 6 bases, and the junction held 8 bases outside the gene matches.

The chain is built from TRBV14 and TRBJ2-1; 9 nucleotides match TRBD1. V dropped 3 bases and J dropped 4; count of bases not matched to a gene: 7. CDR1 is SGHDN and CDR2 is FVKESK in the germline V gene. The CDR3 covers 16 residues. The chain's CDR3 is CASSHITGGAYNEQFF. CDR3 in DNA: TGTGCCAGCAGCCACATAACAGGGGGCGCTTACAATGAGCAGTTCTTC.

This sequence joins TRBV29-1 and TRBJ2-7, with D possibly TRBD1 on 5 matching bases. The CDR3 covers 11 residues. Looked up from germline, CDR1 is SQVTM and CDR2 is ANQGSEA. This CDR3 reads CTSGSAYEQYF. The CDR3 DNA follows: TGCACCTCAGGGTCTGCCTACGAGCAGTACTTC.

The J gene is TRBJ2-3, the V gene TRBV5-1; D gene unclear. This CDR3 spans 11 amino acids. The germline V gene encodes CDR1 SGHRS and CDR2 YFSETQ. V gave up 2 bases and J gave up 6 bases, with 4 bases separating them. This CDR3 reads CASSFLDTQYF. Written as DNA, the CDR3 is TGCGCCAGCAGCTTCCTGGATACGCAGTATTTT.

This clone was observed a few times. The chain joins TRBV9 to TRBJ2-5, with D perhaps TRBD1 (6 bases). The CDR3 is 14 residues long. CDR1 and CDR2 (germline): SGDLS, YYNGEE. V was clipped by 0 bases and J by 4 bases, with 10 bases between them. The chain's CDR3 is CASSVARGPETQYF. The CDR3 coding sequence is TGTGCCAGCAGCGTAGCCAGGGGCCCAGAGACCCAGTACTTC. The full variable domain, rest sourced from reference TRBV9 and TRBJ2-5, is DSGVTQTPKHLITATGQRVTLRCSPRSGDLSVYWYQQSLDQGLQFLIQYYNGEERAKGNILERFSAQQFPDLHSELNLSSLELGDSALYFCASSVARGPETQYFGPGTRLLVL.

This clone was seen a few times. This CDR3 reads CASSYGTSAYEQYF. In DNA form, the CDR3 reads TGTGCCAGCAGCTACGGGACTAGCGCCTACGAGCAGTACTTC. The J gene is TRBJ2-7, the V gene TRBV9, with 10 bases matching TRBD2. The CDR3 sequence is 14 residues long. Germline V CDR1 and CDR2: SGDLS, YYNGEE. V was pared by 4 bases and J by 2 bases, with 3 bases of the junction left unmatched.

This clone was seen a few times. The rearrangement joins TRBV6-1 to TRBJ2-5; 12 bases fit TRBD2. The germline CDR1 and CDR2 sequences are MNHNS and SASEGT. Trimming cost V 4 bases and J 0 bases; bases outside gene matches: 3. The CDR3 is made up of 16 amino acids. CDR3 protein: CASSALAGGYQETQYF. DNA for the CDR3: TGTGCCAGCAGTGCCCTAGCGGGAGGGTACCAAGAGACCCAGTACTTC.

The V call is TRBV27, the J call TRBJ2-5, with no clear D. V was trimmed by 5 bases and J by 4 bases, leaving 5 bases between them. From germline, CDR1 is MNHEY and CDR2 SMNVEV (reference sequence). This CDR3 contains 11 residues. The CDR3, as DNA: TGTGCCAGCAGTGCGGCAGAGACCCAGTACTTC. Its protein is CASSAAETQYF.

The genes are TRBV27 and TRBJ1-5; D remains ambiguous. CDR3 length: 13 amino acids. CDR1 is MNHEY, CDR2 SMNVEV, per germline (reference sequence). V was pared by 9 bases and J by 5 bases, with 14 bases between. The CDR3 protein is CASCREGDQPQHF. The CDR3 region has the DNA TGTGCCAGTTGTCGGGAGGGAGATCAGCCCCAGCATTTT.

In its sample, this clone was seen a few times. The J gene is TRBJ2-1, the V gene TRBV7-3; 7 bases fit TRBD2. The CDR3 runs to 13 residues. Trimming took 5 bases from V and 6 from J; bases not matched to a gene: 4. From germline, CDR1 is SGHTA and CDR2 FQGTGA. DNA for the CDR3: TGTGCCAGCAGCAGAGGGACTACCAATGAGCAGTTCTTC. Amino acid sequence: CASSRGTTNEQFF.

Turning to this clone: The identical CDR3 is also encoded by other nucleotide sequences in the sample. The V and J genes are TRBV28 and TRBJ2-7, with D uncertain. Germline assignment: CDR1 MDHEN and CDR2 SYDVKM. This CDR3 has 13 amino acids. Trimming took off 5 bases at V and 3 bases at J, with 11 bases between the two ends. As DNA, the CDR3 is TGTGCCAGCAGTCCAGGAACATTCTACGAGCAGTACTTC. This sequence encodes CASSPGTFYEQYF.

The chain employs TRBV4-1 and TRBJ2-1, with 9 bases matching TRBD2. The germline CDR1 and CDR2 sequences are MGHRA and YSYEKL. CDR3 length: 16 amino acids. Trimming at V came to 2 bases and at J to 4 bases, leaving 6 bases not matched to a gene. DNA for the CDR3: TGCGCCAGCAGCCAACAAATAGCGGGAGAGTACAATGAGCAGTTCTTC. Translated, it gives CASSQQIAGEYNEQFF.

J is TRBJ2-6 and V is TRBV5-6, with a weak D call TRBD2 (6 bases). Trimming took 4 bases from V and 2 from J, leaving 16 bases between them. The CDR3 spans 17 residues. Germline lookup yields CDR1 SGHDT and CDR2 YYEEEE. In DNA, the CDR3 is TGTGCCAGCAGCCCCCCCCCATGGGAGGCTGGGGCCAACGTCCTGACTTTC. Amino acid sequence: CASSPPPWEAGANVLTF.

CDR3 bases: TGCAGCGTTGTAGCCAGCGGGAGCCTAACGCAGTATTTT. As protein: CSVVASGSLTQYF. The gene calls are TRBV29-1 and TRBJ2-3; 8 bases line up with TRBD2. This CDR3 spans 13 amino acids. The V gene's germline CDR1 is SQVTM and CDR2 ANQGSEA. J lost 9 bases, V lost 4 bases, and 9 bases had no gene match.

The gene calls are TRBV7-2 and TRBJ2-7, with D uncertain. Germline-derived CDR1 and CDR2 are SGHTA and FQGNSA. CDR3 length equals 14 residues. V shed 1 base and J shed 4 bases, with 11 bases lying between them. This chain's CDR3 is CASSLVRDTYEQYF. The CDR3 nucleotides are TGTGCCAGCAGCTTAGTGCGCGACACTTACGAGCAGTACTTC. Combining the CDR3 with reference TRBV7-2 and TRBJ2-7 gives the whole variable domain GAGVSQSPSNKVTEKGKDVELRCDPISGHTALYWYRQSLGQGLEFLIYFQGNSAPDKSGLPSDRFSAERTGGSVSTLTIQRTQQEDSAVYLCASSLVRDTYEQYFGPGTRLTVT.

The genes are TRBV14 and TRBJ1-2, with a tentative D call TRBD1 (5 bases). Trimming removed 0 bases from V and 5 bases from J, with 13 bases in between. Germline V gene data show CDR1 as SGHDN and CDR2 as FVKESK. The CDR3 has 15 amino acids. CDR3 sequence reads: CASSQDIAGTYGYTF. The CDR3 DNA is TGTGCCAGCAGCCAAGATATAGCGGGGACTTATGGCTACACCTTC.

The rearrangement joins TRBV19 to TRBJ2-2, with 9 bases aligning to TRBD1. With V trimmed by 4 bases and J by 1 base, 1 base remained unmatched. The CDR3 covers 15 residues. Germline values: CDR1 LNHDA, CDR2 SQIVND (reference sequence). The CDR3 sequence is CASSRGQGNTGELFF. CDR3 coding DNA: TGTGCCAGTAGTAGGGGACAGGGGAACACCGGGGAGCTGTTTTTT.

This clone was detected only a few times. J is TRBJ1-2 and V is TRBV7-2; 7 nucleotides match TRBD1. CDR1 and CDR2 from the germline V gene are SGHTA and FQGNSA. After removal of 4 bases from V and 4 bases from J, the junction contained 6 bases not matched to a gene. The CDR3 is made up of 14 amino acids. CDR3 nucleotides: TGTGCCAGCAGCTCCGGACAGGCCCGCTATGGCTACACCTTC. This encodes CASSSGQARYGYTF.

The chain recombines TRBV10-3 with TRBJ2-7; maybe TRBD2 (6 bases). V was pared by 2 bases and J by 7 bases, with 21 bases between. This CDR3 contains 16 residues. The germline gives CDR1 ENHRY, CDR2 SYGVKD. The CDR3 here is CAISEGGLLPSLEQYF. The CDR3, as DNA: TGTGCCATCAGTGAGGGTGGACTACTACCTTCCTTAGAGCAGTACTTC.